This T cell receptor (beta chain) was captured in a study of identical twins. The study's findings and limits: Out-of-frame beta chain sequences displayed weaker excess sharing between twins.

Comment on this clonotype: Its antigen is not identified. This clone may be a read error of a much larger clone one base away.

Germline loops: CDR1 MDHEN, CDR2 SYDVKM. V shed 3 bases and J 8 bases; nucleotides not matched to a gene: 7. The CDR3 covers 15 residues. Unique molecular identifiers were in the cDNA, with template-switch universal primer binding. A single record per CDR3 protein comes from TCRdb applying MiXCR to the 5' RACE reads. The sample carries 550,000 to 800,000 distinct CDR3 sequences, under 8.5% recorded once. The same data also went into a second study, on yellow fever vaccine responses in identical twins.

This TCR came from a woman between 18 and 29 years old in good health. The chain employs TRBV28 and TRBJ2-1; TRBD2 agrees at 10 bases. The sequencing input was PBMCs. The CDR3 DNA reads TGTGCCAGCAGTTTCAAGGGACTAGCGTTCTATGAGCAGTTCTTC. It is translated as CASSFKGLAFYEQFF.